This T cell receptor beta chain was identified in a study of cytomegalovirus exposure and HLA in healthy donors. The study ran its PCR with 60 Vbeta and 13 Jbeta primers. TCRdb's table, derived via immunoSEQ multiplex PCR, lists solely in-frame clones and lacks some. The table records approximately 110,000 clones, 55% to 75% of them present only once. This CDR3 region has 17 residues. The V end was cut by 0 bases, the J end by 6 bases, with 15 bases between. The germline CDR1 and CDR2 sequences are MGHRA and YSYEKL. The chain employs TRBV4-1 and TRBJ1-6, with D hard to call. The receptor was derived from a middle-aged woman in good health and CMV-seropositive. Sequencing was done on a sample of PBMCs. This CDR3 reads CASSQELRPTINSPLHF. In DNA form, the CDR3 reads TGCGCCAGCAGCCAAGAATTACGACCCACTATTAATTCACCCCTCCACTTT.